The clone carrying this T cell receptor (beta chain) was counted a few times. Its antigen is not identified. Other DNA sequences of this sample code for an identical CDR3. Germline lookup yields CDR1 SGDLS and CDR2 YYNGEE. The CDR3 is 15 amino acids. V dropped 0 bases and J dropped 5; count of bases not matched to a gene: 0. This specimen belongs to a study of cytomegalovirus exposure and HLA in healthy donors. Overall study: A subsequent analysis reported that the roughly 120 validation repertoires were produced on the same platform that had also been used for the 666 first-cohort repertoires.

Study-wide findings and caveats: Per published reports, the classifier diagnosed cytomegalovirus status with high specificity and sensitivity. Across donors, most TCRs were seen rarely, yet some public ones were widespread.

This table comes from immunoSEQ multiplex PCR, and its TCRdb copy is limited to in-frame clones, with some not included. This sample has about 280,000 clones, with 88% found just once. This clonotype was obtained from a woman in her late teens or twenties in good health and CMV-seronegative. The gene calls are TRBV9 and TRBJ2-3, with 13 bases lining up with TRBD2. Sequencing input: PBMCs. The chain's CDR3 is CASSVGLAGGDTQYF. DNA of the CDR3: TGTGCCAGCAGCGTAGGACTAGCGGGAGGAGATACGCAGTATTTT. Drawing the rest from reference TRBV9 and TRBJ2-3, the complete variable domain is DSGVTQTPKHLITATGQRVTLRCSPRSGDLSVYWYQQSLDQGLQFLIQYYNGEERAKGNILERFSAQQFPDLHSELNLSSLELGDSALYFCASSVGLAGGDTQYFGPGTRLTVL.